This T cell receptor beta chain was captured in a study of tumor-infiltrating lymphocytes in oesophageal squamous cell carcinoma. TCRdb recomputed calls from the PCR reads with MiXCR, one row per CDR3 protein. The sample lists some 15,000 distinct CDR3 sequences; approximately 43% were seen once. The specimen was blood. The sequence was obtained from a female donor with esophageal squamous cell carcinoma.

The CDR3 loop reads CASSFGTTTYNEQFF. DNA of the CDR3: TGTGCCAGCAGCTTCGGGACCACCACCTACAATGAGCAGTTCTTC. This rearrangement joins TRBV7-6 to TRBJ2-1; D might be TRBD1 or TRBD2, each matching 5 bases. The CDR3 covers 15 residues. Trimming shortened V by 3 bases and J by 2 bases, and 11 bases separated the two germline ends. Germline CDR1 and CDR2: SGHVS and FNYEAQ. The complete variable domain, with remaining parts taken from reference TRBV7-6 and TRBJ2-1, reads GAGVSQSPRYKVTKRGQDVALRCDPISGHVSLYWYRQALGQGPEFLTYFNYEAQQDKSGLPNDRFSAERPEGSISTLTIQRTEQRDSAMYRCASSFGTTTYNEQFFGPGTRLTVL.